Presented here are 10 T cell receptor beta chains from one specimen sequenced in a study of T cell repertoires in cytomegalovirus infection. One entry per CDR3 protein, called by TCRdb with MiXCR from the reads. This table holds fewer than 300,000 distinct CDR3 sequences, roughly 24% found once. The material sequenced was PBMCs. These receptors came from a human donor in good health (CMV status not recorded). Some clones in this sample may be carry-over from other donors' samples.

This chain connects TRBV29-1 to TRBJ2-3; possible D gene TRBD2, 5 bases. In germline, CDR1 is SQVTM, CDR2 ANQGSEA. The CDR3 is 14 amino acids. Between the trimmed V and J ends, which lost 8 bases and 0 bases, there was a span of 15 bases. The CDR3 region has the DNA TGCAGCAAAGGACTGGGGTCTAGCACAGATACGCAGTATTTT. It is translated as CSKGLGSSTDTQYF.

This clonotype was seen many times. This chain connects TRBV7-9 to TRBJ1-5; D gene ambiguous. The CDR3 spans 14 residues. Germline CDR1 SEHNR, CDR2 FQNEAQ (reference sequence). Trimming removed 4 bases from V and 0 bases from J, with 7 bases in between. The CDR3 coding sequence is TGTGCCAGCAGCTCGGAGTATAGCAATCAGCCCCAGCATTTT. It yields the protein CASSSEYSNQPQHF.

This clonotype was recorded a few times. The chain is built from TRBV23-1 and TRBJ2-2, with 10 positions matching TRBD1. TRBV23-1 has ORF status, its function being uncertain. This CDR3 has 17 residues. Trimming took 4 bases from V and 4 from J; bases not matched to a gene: 9. CDR3 coding DNA: TGCGCCAGCAGTCGCCCCGACAGGGGGCGACGCACCGGGGAGCTGTTTTTT. Translation gives CASSRPDRGRRTGELFF.

The table lists this clonotype with many counts. The chain employs TRBV7-8 and TRBJ2-1, with a weak D call TRBD1 (6 bases). The V gene lost 5 bases and the J gene lost 4 bases, with 12 bases spanning the gap. CDR3 length equals 14 residues. CDR1 SGHVS and CDR2 FQNEAQ come from the germline V gene. The CDR3 DNA sequence: TGTGCCAGCAGCCGGAGGACAGAATACAATGAGCAGTTCTTC. Translated: CASSRRTEYNEQFF.

This rearrangement joins TRBV15 to TRBJ2-7; no definite D call. V shed 1 base and J shed 5 bases, with 3 bases lying between them. The CDR3 is 11 amino acids. Germline lookup yields CDR1 LNHNV and CDR2 YYDKDF (reference sequence). CDR3 coding DNA: TGTGCCACCAGCAGAGGCCACGAGCAGTACTTC. Translation: CATSRGHEQYF.

This chain links TRBV7-9 with TRBJ2-7; 10 bases line up with TRBD1. This CDR3 is 14 amino acids long. CDR1 is SEHNR and CDR2 is FQNEAQ in the germline V gene (reference sequence). The trim removed 5 bases at V and 4 bases at J, leaving 5 bases unmatched. The CDR3 region is CASSPGTGEYEQYF. As DNA, the CDR3 is TGTGCCAGCAGCCCAGGGACAGGGGAGTACGAGCAGTACTTC.

In its sample, this clonotype was seen a few times. The chain is built from TRBV7-2 and TRBJ2-1, with TRBD2 identical over 11 bases. V gave up 1 base and J gave up 5 bases; unmatched junction bases: 4. The CDR3 length is 16 residues. The germline V gene encodes CDR1 SGHTA and CDR2 FQGNSA. The CDR3 here is CASSLVGTSGDNEQFF. CDR3 bases: TGTGCCAGCAGCTTAGTCGGGACTAGCGGCGACAATGAGCAGTTCTTC.

In this sample, this clonotype turned up many times. The rearrangement joins TRBV2 to TRBJ1-5; D is undetermined. Per the germline V gene, CDR1 is SNHLY and CDR2 is FYNNEI. The CDR3 is 13 residues long. Trimming shortened V by 3 bases and J by 0 bases, and 3 bases separated the two germline ends. CDR3 coding DNA: TGTGCCAGCAGTGACGATAGCAATCAGCCCCAGCATTTT. Protein product: CASSDDSNQPQHF.

The V call is TRBV6-5, the J call TRBJ2-7, with TRBD2 matching 7 bases. This CDR3 has 13 amino acids. Germline trimming cut 6 bases from V and 3 bases from J; bases unmatched to any gene: 5. Germline CDR1 is MNHEY and CDR2 is SVGAGI. The CDR3 spells CASSKGLVYEQYF. The CDR3 DNA follows: TGTGCCAGCAGCAAAGGACTAGTCTACGAGCAGTACTTC.

The chain uses TRBV12-3 or TRBV12-4 and TRBJ1-2, with unresolved D. Trimming took off 6 bases at V and 8 bases at J, with 22 bases between the two ends. CDR3 length: 15 residues. The CDR3 DNA reads as TGTGCCAGCAGCCAACCGACGTCTGGACTGGGAGGCTACACCTTC. It yields the protein CASSQPTSGLGGYTF.